This TCR beta chain comes out of a study of neoadjuvant anti-PD-1 for oral cavity cancer. Study findings and constraints: After neoadjuvant nivolumab, PBMC T cell clonality was significantly higher in non-responders than responders.

Comments on this clone: Antigen specificity is unknown.

V was cut by 8 bases and J by 4 bases, with 12 bases left in between. The CDR3 extends over 13 amino acids. Germline CDR1 LNHDA, CDR2 SQIVND (reference sequence). Data came from immunoSEQ multiplex PCR; TCRdb stores just in-frame clones and leaves some out. The profile covers approximately 32,000 clones, with approximately 87% appearing a single time and approximately 3.7% taken by the ten largest. This material consisted of PBMCs, taken before nivolumab (anti-PD-1) treatment. The V gene is TRBV19, the J gene TRBJ1-5; tentative D call: TRBD1 (6 bases). This TCR was sampled from a person between 40 and 85 years old with oral cavity squamous cell carcinoma. CDR3 region: CASGRQENQPQHF. CDR3 sequence (DNA): TGTGCCAGTGGAAGACAGGAAAATCAGCCCCAGCATTTT. The whole variable domain, remainder taken from reference TRBV19 and TRBJ1-5, is DGGITQSPKYLFRKEGQNVTLSCEQNLNHDAMYWYRQDPGQGLRLIYYSQIVNDFQKGDIAEGYSVSREKKESFPLTVTSAQKNPTAFYLCASGRQENQPQHFGDGTRLSIL.